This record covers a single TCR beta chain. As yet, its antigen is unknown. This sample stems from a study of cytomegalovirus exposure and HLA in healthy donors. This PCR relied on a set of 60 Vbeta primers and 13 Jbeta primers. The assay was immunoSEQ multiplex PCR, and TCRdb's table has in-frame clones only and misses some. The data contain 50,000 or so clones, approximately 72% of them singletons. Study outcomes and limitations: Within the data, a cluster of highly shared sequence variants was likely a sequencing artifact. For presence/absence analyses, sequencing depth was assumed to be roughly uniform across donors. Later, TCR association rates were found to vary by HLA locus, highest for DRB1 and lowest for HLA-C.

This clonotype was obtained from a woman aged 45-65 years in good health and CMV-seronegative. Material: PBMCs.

The CDR3 protein is CASGRGDYHGEQFF. CDR3 in DNA: TGTGCCAGCGGCCGAGGGGACTATCACGGTGAGCAGTTCTTC. This chain uses TRBV11-2 with TRBJ2-1, with TRBD2 matching over 7 bases. With V trimmed by 8 bases and J by 9 bases, 13 bases remained unmatched. Per the germline V gene, CDR1 is SGHAT and CDR2 is FQNNGV. The CDR3 extends over 14 amino acids.